This TCR beta chain comes out of a study of blood T cell repertoires in COVID-19. As for the study in general: COVID-19 samples collected from the United States, Italy and Spain covered acute and convalescent phases. PBMCs, B-cell-depleted T cells, or T cells provided the cDNA or gDNA that made up the material.

In this sample, this clone turned up once. Other nucleotide sequences from this sample produce the same CDR3. Original methodology: Estimates of nucleated cell counts were drawn from the amplification of reference gene primers. Clones were read by immunoSEQ multiplex PCR, and TCRdb kept only the in-frame ones, dropping some. That table furnishes V, J and clone size, whereas the DNA furnished D and trimming. The table lists approximately 110,000 clones, roughly 81% of them singletons. The V gene's germline CDR1 is SGHTA and CDR2 FQGNSA. This CDR3 comprises 15 residues. Losses at the gene ends were 5 bases for V and 3 bases for J; bases not matched to a gene: 6.

Sample: peripheral blood. The rearrangement joins TRBV7-2 to TRBJ2-7; 11 bases align to TRBD1. This clonotype originated in a man in his forties with acute or convalescent COVID-19. CDR3 region: CASSRTGTGGYEQYF. CDR3 nucleotides: TGTGCCAGCAGCCGCACCGGGACAGGGGGCTACGAGCAGTACTTC.